A selection of T cell receptor beta chains follows, all from one sample in a study of T cell responses to AZD1222 COVID-19 vaccine. Profiling relied on immunoSEQ multiplex PCR, and the TCRdb table lists in-frame clones only, not all of them. The sample lists approximately 150,000 clones, around 94% occurring once. The input for sequencing was peripheral blood, taken on day 0 of AZD1222 vaccination. The origin of the receptors is an adult in good health. Each CDR3 is given with its conserved first and last residue. Fields, in order: D gene, clone size, V gene, J gene, CDR3 protein, CDR3 DNA. D genes are given only for firm matches. Where a row states a size, it is once, few, many or the class of an expanded clone; other rows omit it.

D: TRBD1
size: NA
V: TRBV19
J: TRBJ1-2
CDR3: CASSIGRGNGYTF
DNA: TGTGCCAGTAGTATTGGCAGGGGGAATGGCTACACCTTC

D: NA
size: NA
V: TRBV19
J: TRBJ1-1
CDR3: CASSMRGQGTEAFF
DNA: TGTGCCAGTAGTATGCGGGGGCAGGGGACTGAAGCTTTCTTT

D: NA
size: once
V: TRBV4-1
J: TRBJ1-5
CDR3: CASSQDERVAQHF
DNA: TGCGCCAGCAGCCAAGATGAGCGGGTAGCCCAGCATTTT

D: NA
size: few
V: TRBV3-1/TRBV3-2
J: TRBJ1-5
CDR3: CASSLFRQPPGPQHF
DNA: TGTGCCAGCAGCCTTTTTAGACAGCCCCCAGGGCCCCAGCATTTT

D: NA
size: NA
V: TRBV2
J: TRBJ1-1
CDR3: CASSVSTSGYNTEAFF
DNA: TGTGCCAGCAGTGTTTCAACGTCTGGATACAACACTGAAGCTTTCTTT

D: TRBD2
size: NA
V: TRBV5-4
J: TRBJ2-3
CDR3: CASSLGLAGGLTDTQYF
DNA: TGTGCCAGCAGCTTAGGACTAGCGGGGGGCCTCACAGATACGCAGTATTTT

D: NA
size: NA
V: TRBV7-8
J: TRBJ1-3
CDR3: CASTSDVVVTNTIYF
DNA: TGTGCCAGCACCTCAGACGTTGTCGTTACTAACACCATATATTTT

D: NA
size: NA
V: TRBV9
J: TRBJ1-3
CDR3: CASSSGRSGNTIYF
DNA: TGTGCCAGCAGCTCCGGACGCAGTGGAAACACCATATATTTT

D: NA
size: NA
V: TRBV30
J: TRBJ1-2
CDR3: CAIDLYGYTF
DNA: TGTGCCATAGACCTCTATGGCTACACCTTC

D: TRBD2
size: NA
V: TRBV6-1
J: TRBJ2-5
CDR3: CASSELNEGGPWGETQYF
DNA: TGTGCCAGCAGTGAACTTAATGAGGGAGGGCCCTGGGGAGAGACCCAGTACTTC

D: TRBD2
size: NA
V: TRBV4-3
J: TRBJ2-1
CDR3: CASSSGDGGRAENEQFF
DNA: TGCGCCAGCTCATCAGGGGACGGCGGGAGGGCAGAGAATGAGCAGTTCTTC

D: TRBD2
size: NA
V: TRBV6-5
J: TRBJ2-1
CDR3: CASTGTSGGNEQFF
DNA: TGTGCCAGTACTGGGACTAGCGGGGGGAATGAGCAGTTCTTC

D: NA
size: NA
V: TRBV5-6
J: TRBJ1-2
CDR3: CASSLWELTNYGYTF
DNA: TGTGCCAGCAGCTTGTGGGAGCTAACTAACTATGGCTACACCTTC

D: TRBD1
size: few
V: TRBV7-8
J: TRBJ1-1
CDR3: CASSTGQGGTEAFF
DNA: TGTGCCAGCAGCACAGGACAGGGCGGAACTGAAGCTTTCTTT

D: TRBD1
size: NA
V: TRBV11-1
J: TRBJ1-6
CDR3: CASSWDSPNSPLHF
DNA: TGTGCCAGCAGCTGGGACAGCCCTAATTCACCCCTCCACTTT

D: NA
size: NA
V: TRBV7-6
J: TRBJ2-2
CDR3: CASSLEGTGELFF
DNA: TGTGCCAGCAGCTTAGAGGGCACCGGGGAGCTGTTTTTT

D: NA
size: NA
V: TRBV19
J: TRBJ2-2
CDR3: CASSQGPGELFF
DNA: TGTGCCAGTAGTCAGGGCCCCGGGGAGCTGTTTTTT

D: NA
size: NA
V: TRBV5-5
J: TRBJ2-4
CDR3: CASSLLQGLAKNIQYF
DNA: TGTGCCAGCAGCTTGCTCCAGGGCCTAGCCAAAAACATTCAGTACTTC

D: TRBD1
size: NA
V: TRBV19
J: TRBJ1-6
CDR3: CASSIRGGVYNSPLHF
DNA: TGTGCCAGTAGTATACGAGGGGGCGTATATAATTCACCCCTCCACTTT

D: NA
size: once
V: TRBV7-6
J: TRBJ2-2
CDR3: CASSPQQGREFWELFF
DNA: TGTGCCAGCAGCCCCCAGCAGGGGCGGGAGTTTTGGGAGCTGTTTTTT

D: TRBD2
size: NA
V: TRBV4-2
J: TRBJ2-5
CDR3: CASSQAQREQETQYF
DNA: TGTGCCAGCAGCCAAGCTCAGCGGGAGCAAGAGACCCAGTACTTC

D: NA
size: once
V: TRBV19
J: TRBJ1-2
CDR3: CASSMVASNYGYTF
DNA: TGTGCCAGTAGTATGGTAGCTTCTAACTATGGCTACACCTTC

D: NA
size: NA
V: TRBV7-2
J: TRBJ2-1
CDR3: CASSWAPSGSEEQFF
DNA: TGTGCCAGCAGCTGGGCTCCCTCGGGGTCGGAGGAGCAGTTCTTC

D: TRBD1
size: NA
V: TRBV7-2
J: TRBJ1-2
CDR3: CASSSTGPNYGYTF
DNA: TGTGCCAGCAGCTCGACAGGGCCTAACTATGGCTACACCTTC

D: TRBD2
size: NA
V: TRBV7-6
J: TRBJ2-1
CDR3: CASSLRTSGAYNEQFF
DNA: TGTGCCAGCAGCCTAAGGACTAGCGGGGCATACAATGAGCAGTTCTTC

D: NA
size: NA
V: TRBV20-1
J: TRBJ1-2
CDR3: CSAGQNYGYTF
DNA: TGCAGTGCAGGGCAGAACTATGGCTACACCTTC

D: NA
size: NA
V: TRBV9
J: TRBJ1-2
CDR3: CASSEWADGYTF
DNA: TGTGCCAGCAGCGAGTGGGCTGATGGCTACACCTTC

D: TRBD2
size: NA
V: TRBV4-3
J: TRBJ2-1
CDR3: CASSQGGGTRRYNEQFF
DNA: TGCGCCAGCAGCCAAGGTGGCGGGACTAGGCGATACAATGAGCAGTTCTTC

D: NA
size: NA
V: TRBV3-1/TRBV3-2
J: TRBJ2-1
CDR3: CASSEPALGSSYNEQFF
DNA: TGTGCCAGCAGCGAACCTGCACTGGGGAGCTCCTACAATGAGCAGTTCTTC

D: NA
size: NA
V: TRBV20-1
J: TRBJ2-6
CDR3: CSANGDNVLTF
DNA: TGCAGTGCTAACGGGGACAACGTCCTGACTTTC

D: NA
size: NA
V: TRBV5-1
J: TRBJ1-1
CDR3: CASSLLTRNTEAFF
DNA: TGCGCCAGCAGCCTCTTGACTAGGAACACTGAAGCTTTCTTT

D: NA
size: NA
V: TRBV6-5
J: TRBJ1-1
CDR3: CASSQPPPGGEAFF
DNA: TGTGCCAGCAGTCAACCCCCCCCGGGGGGTGAAGCTTTCTTT

D: NA
size: NA
V: TRBV10-3
J: TRBJ1-5
CDR3: CAISESNGQPQHF
DNA: TGTGCCATCAGTGAGTCTAACGGTCAGCCCCAGCATTTT

D: NA
size: NA
V: TRBV5-1
J: TRBJ2-2
CDR3: CASADRLTGELFF
DNA: TGCGCCAGCGCGGACAGATTAACCGGGGAGCTGTTTTTT

D: NA
size: NA
V: TRBV7-2
J: TRBJ1-1
CDR3: CASSYQISNTEAFF
DNA: TGTGCCAGCAGCTACCAGATCTCGAACACTGAAGCTTTCTTT